This TCR beta chain was identified in a study of OX40 agonist ivuxolimab in advanced cancers. The wider study: Cohort: 80% to 90% men, mean age around 55, aged about 20 to 80. Checkpoint inhibitors had been given previously to approximately 40% of patients. Overall study findings and caveats: Low normalized T-cell clonal expansion was also seen in some nonresponders.

As to this clone: The antigen is not known.

Cycle 7 day 1, cycle 4 day 1, and baseline were the timepoints at which blood was sampled. Germline V CDR1 and CDR2: SGHDT, YYEEEE. The CDR3 sequence is 13 residues long. V was clipped by 4 bases and J by 0 bases, with 8 bases between them. Produced via immunoSEQ multiplex PCR; TCRdb's table is partial and in-frame only. The data show fewer than 100,000 clones, roughly 89% seen once. This TCR was sampled from an adult with an advanced solid tumor such as melanoma, head and neck, liver or kidney cancer. Sequences were derived from CD4+ or CD8+ T cells sorted from blood, sampled in a trial of the OX40 agonist ivuxolimab. The chain links TRBV5-6 to TRBJ2-7; possibly TRBD2 for D (5 bases). CDR3 DNA: TGTGCCAGCAGCGAGGAGGTCTCCTACGAGCAGTACTTC. It encodes CASSEEVSYEQYF. Looking up the rest from reference TRBV5-6 and TRBJ2-7 gives the full variable domain: DAGVTQSPTHLIKTRGQQVTLRCSPKSGHDTVSWYQQALGQGPQFIFQYYEEEERQRGNFPDRFSGHQFPNYSSELNVNALLLGDSALYLCASSEEVSYEQYFGPGTRLTVT.